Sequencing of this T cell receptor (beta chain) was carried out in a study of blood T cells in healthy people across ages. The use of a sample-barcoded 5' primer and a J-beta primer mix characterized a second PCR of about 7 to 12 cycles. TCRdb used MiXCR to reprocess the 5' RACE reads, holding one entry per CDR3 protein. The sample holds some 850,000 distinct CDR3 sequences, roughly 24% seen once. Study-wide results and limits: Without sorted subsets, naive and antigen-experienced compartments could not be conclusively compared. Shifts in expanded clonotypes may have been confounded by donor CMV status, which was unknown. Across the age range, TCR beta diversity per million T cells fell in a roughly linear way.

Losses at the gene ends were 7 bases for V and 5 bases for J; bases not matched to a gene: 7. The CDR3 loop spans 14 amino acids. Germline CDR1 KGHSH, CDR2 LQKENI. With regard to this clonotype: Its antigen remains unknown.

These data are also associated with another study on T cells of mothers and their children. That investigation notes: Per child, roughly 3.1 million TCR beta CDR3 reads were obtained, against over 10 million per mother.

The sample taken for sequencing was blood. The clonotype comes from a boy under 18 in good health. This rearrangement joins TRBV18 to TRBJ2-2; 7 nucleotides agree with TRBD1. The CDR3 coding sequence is TGTGCCAGCTTACCGACAGGGAGTACCGGGGAGCTGTTTTTT. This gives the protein CASLPTGSTGELFF. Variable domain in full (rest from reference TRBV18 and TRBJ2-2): NAGVMQNPRHLVRRRGQEARLRCSPMKGHSHVYWYRQLPEEGLKFMVYLQKENIIDESGMPKERFSAEFPKEGPSILRIQQVVRGDSAAYFCASLPTGSTGELFFGEGSRLTVL.